This TCR beta chain was retrieved from a study of T cell clonality in common variable immunodeficiency. Study-wide results and caveats: CVID patient heterogeneity limited repertoire-clinical complication correlations. Common variable immunodeficiency TCR beta sequences reportedly had fewer deletions and N-nucleotide insertions. Compared with healthy controls, CVID subjects showed increased TCRbeta clonality, mostly in about a third.

CVID subjects had received replacement immunoglobulin for at least one year. This clone occurred many times. Its antigen is undetermined. The CDR3 is cut off 3 residues early in the read; its end comes from the germline J gene. The CDR3 loop spans 14 amino acids. Germline V gene data show CDR1 as SGHTA and CDR2 as FQGNSA. V gave up 5 bases and J gave up 5 bases; unmatched junction bases: 8. Equal genomic DNA amounts from CVID and control samples were sequenced. Profiling relied on immunoSEQ multiplex PCR, and the TCRdb table lists in-frame clones only, not all of them. Sampling found about 33,000 clones, none seen once.

This clonotype was obtained from a human donor with common variable immunodeficiency. The chain combines TRBV7-2 with TRBJ2-5; 7 bases align to TRBD1. Sequenced material: peripheral blood mononuclear cells. CDR3 residues: CASSANRGRETQYF. The DNA read from the CDR3 is TGTGCCAGCAGCGCAAACAGGGGAAGGGAGACC.